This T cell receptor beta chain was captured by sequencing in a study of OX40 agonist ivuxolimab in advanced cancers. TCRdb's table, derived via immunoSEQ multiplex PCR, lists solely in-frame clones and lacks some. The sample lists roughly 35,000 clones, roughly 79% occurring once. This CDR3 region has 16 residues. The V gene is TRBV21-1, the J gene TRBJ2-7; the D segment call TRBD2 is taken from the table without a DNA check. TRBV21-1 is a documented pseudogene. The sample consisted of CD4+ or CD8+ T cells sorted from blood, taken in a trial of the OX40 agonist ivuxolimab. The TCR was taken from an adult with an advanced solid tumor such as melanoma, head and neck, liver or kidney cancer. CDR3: CASSKDARLGAYEQYF. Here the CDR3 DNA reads TGTGCCAGCAGCAAAGACGCTAGACTTGGAGCCTACGAGCAGTACTTC.